This record covers a single TCR beta chain. Its antigen is currently unknown. This sample was included in a study of cytotoxic CD8 clonotypes in ibrutinib-treated CLL. The wider study: After median around 70 months, roughly 15 stayed in remission, about 12 progressed; responses roughly 25 partial, 2 complete. Timing of response sample collection was a median around 12 months after treatment start, with a range of 6 to 36.

V lost 2 bases to trimming and J lost 5 bases, with 14 bases between them. Germline V gene lookup returns CDR1 SGHAT and CDR2 FQNNGV. This CDR3 spans 15 amino acids. Study-wide points: Baseline clonality, above age-matched healthy donor levels, tracked circulating CD8+ T-cell counts. For progressing versus sustained-remission patients, sampling times were not the same.

TCRdb's table, derived via immunoSEQ multiplex PCR, lists solely in-frame clones and lacks some. The sample contains about 130,000 clones, around three quarters of which appear only once. The gene calls are TRBV11-2 and TRBJ2-3; no firm D call. The source was PBMCs, collected after 12 months of ibrutinib treatment. This receptor was taken from a human donor with chronic lymphocytic leukemia. The CDR3: CASSLNRVALDTQYF. CDR3 bases: TGTGCCAGCAGCTTAAATCGGGTTGCCCTAGATACGCAGTATTTT. The entire variable domain, with the rest obtained from reference TRBV11-2 and TRBJ2-3, is as follows: EAGVAQSPRYKIIEKRQSVAFWCNPISGHATLYWYQQILGQGPKLLIQFQNNGVVDDSQLPKDRFSAERLKGVDSTLKIQPAKLEDSAVYLCASSLNRVALDTQYFGPGTRLTVL.